The clone carrying this T cell receptor beta chain was detected a few times. No antigen is known for it. This entry comes from a study of T cells in Graves' hyperthyroidism and ophthalmopathy. Study-wide findings and caveats: Most expanded thyroid clonotypes above 0.001 also appeared in blood.

RNA transcripts gave rise to amplified TCR beta CDR3 regions. First-round RT-PCR targeting the TCR CDR3 was performed with the HTBI primer set. One entry per CDR3 protein results from TCRdb running MiXCR on the multiplex PCR reads. This table holds 250,000 or so distinct CDR3 sequences, about 15% found once. The specimen sequenced was blood. This clonotype was obtained from a woman aged 45-65 years with Graves' hyperthyroidism that later progressed to Graves' ophthalmopathy.

CDR3 sequence (DNA): TGCAGTGCTAGAGAAGAAGGGAGGCCCTATGGCTACACCTTC. Its translation is CSAREEGRPYGYTF. V is TRBV20-1 and J is TRBJ1-2; D gene uncertain. CDR1 is DFQATT, CDR2 SNEGSKA, per germline (reference sequence). V lost 0 bases and J 4 bases, leaving 12 bases between the germline ends. This CDR3 has 14 amino acids.